A single sample gave rise to the 18 T cell receptor beta chains below, sequenced in a study of T cell responses to AZD1222 COVID-19 vaccine. Produced via immunoSEQ multiplex PCR; TCRdb's table is partial and in-frame only. The sample lists about 140,000 clones, 80% to 95% seen once, with about 5% in the top ten. The sequencing used peripheral blood, collected on day 0 of AZD1222 vaccination. The receptors originated from an adult in good health.

The chain recombines TRBV9 with TRBJ1-1; D ambiguous. Germline V gives CDR1 SGDLS, CDR2 YYNGEE. The CDR3 totals 14 residues. The V end was cut by 0 bases, the J end by 4 bases, with 10 bases between. This CDR3 is CASSVDMLTTEAFF. CDR3 sequence (DNA): TGTGCCAGCAGCGTAGATATGTTGACCACTGAAGCTTTCTTT.

The V call is TRBV3-1 (or the pseudogene TRBV3-2), the J call TRBJ2-2; TRBD1 matches 8 bases. Unmatched junction bases numbered 10, after V lost 0 bases and J lost 4 bases. This CDR3 spans 18 amino acids. The V gene's germline CDR1 is LGHDT and CDR2 YNNKEL (reference sequence). CDR3 loop: CASSQDLLTGVVTGELFF. The CDR3 bases are TGTGCCAGCAGCCAAGACCTACTGACAGGGGTGGTCACCGGGGAGCTGTTTTTT.

The chain employs TRBV19 and TRBJ1-2, with 7 bases identical to TRBD1. The ends lost 8 bases at V and 3 bases at J; junction bases unmatched: 15. The length of the CDR3 is 16 residues. Germline values: CDR1 LNHDA, CDR2 SQIVND (reference sequence). The CDR3 DNA reads TGTGCCAGTGGGAAACCCGGGACAGCGGTTGACTATGGCTACACCTTC. Its translation is CASGKPGTAVDYGYTF.

This clone was picked up a small number of times. The V call is TRBV3-1 (or the pseudogene TRBV3-2), the J call TRBJ1-6; D not certain. V was shortened by 2 bases and J by 0 bases, with 2 bases between the two germline ends. Germline-derived CDR1 and CDR2 are LGHDT and YNNKEL (reference sequence). There are 14 residues in the CDR3. For the CDR3, the DNA is TGTGCCAGCAGCCAACACTCCTATAATTCACCCCTCCACTTT. Amino acids: CASSQHSYNSPLHF.

The chain links TRBV5-8 to TRBJ1-2; 8 positions match TRBD1. Trimming cost V 0 bases and J 4 bases; bases outside gene matches: 11. CDR1 SGHTS and CDR2 YDEGEE come from the germline V gene. CDR3 size: 17 residues. CDR3 protein: CASSLDGRGPIGYGYTF. CDR3 DNA: TGTGCCAGCAGCTTGGACGGCAGGGGGCCGATAGGCTATGGCTACACCTTC.

V and J are TRBV18 and TRBJ1-1; 12 nucleotides line up with TRBD1. The V segment lost 3 bases and the J segment 0 bases; nucleotides outside the gene matches: 2. Germline CDR1 and CDR2: KGHSH and LQKENI. The CDR3 runs to 16 residues. CDR3 loop: CASSPGTGGMNTEAFF. In nucleotides, the CDR3 is TGTGCCAGCTCACCCGGGACAGGGGGCATGAACACTGAAGCTTTCTTT.

The chain is built from TRBV7-8 and TRBJ1-2, with 9 bases aligning to TRBD1. The ends lost 5 bases at V and 0 bases at J; junction bases unmatched: 4. Germline CDR1 is SGHVS and CDR2 is FQNEAQ. This CDR3 has 15 residues. The CDR3 region is CASSQRQGANYGYTF. As DNA, the CDR3 is TGTGCCAGCAGCCAGAGACAGGGGGCTAACTATGGCTACACCTTC.

This clone was observed at least ten times. This sample includes further DNA sequences coding for the same CDR3. This chain connects TRBV2 to TRBJ1-1, with D unclear. Per germline, CDR1 SNHLY and CDR2 FYNNEI. This CDR3 is 13 amino acids long. With 6 bases removed from V and 1 base from J, the gap between germline ends came to 9 bases. CDR3: CASSVIQNTEAFF. The CDR3 nucleotides read TGTGCCAGCAGCGTAATTCAGAACACTGAAGCTTTCTTT.

This chain uses TRBV10-3 with TRBJ2-3; 10 nucleotides agree with TRBD2. V lost 0 bases and J lost 5; bases outside the gene matches: 8. Looked up from germline, CDR1 is ENHRY and CDR2 is SYGVKD. The CDR3 has 17 residues. The CDR3 region is CAISESGSGGSKDTQYF. The CDR3, as DNA: TGTGCCATCAGTGAGTCGGGTAGCGGGGGGTCCAAAGATACGCAGTATTTT.

V usage is TRBV6-5 and J usage is TRBJ1-1, with D uncertain. Germline values: CDR1 MNHEY, CDR2 SVGAGI. This CDR3 has 13 residues. V lost 8 bases and J lost 0, with 10 bases in between. The DNA of the CDR3 is TGTGCCAGCCACAAGGTGTTGAACACTGAAGCTTTCTTT. This gives the protein CASHKVLNTEAFF.

The gene calls are TRBV7-8 and TRBJ2-2; D assignment may be TRBD1 or TRBD2 (5 bases each). Germline loops: CDR1 SGHVS, CDR2 FQNEAQ. V lost 5 bases, J lost 2 bases, and 15 bases lay in between. The CDR3 totals 16 residues. The CDR3 loop is CASSPYGDLNTGELFF. CDR3 DNA sequence: TGTGCCAGCAGCCCATACGGGGACCTAAACACCGGGGAGCTGTTTTTT.

Comment on this clone: The junction differs from germline at one of its ends, possibly a read error. The rearrangement links TRBV24-1 to TRBJ2-3, with D possibly matching TRBD2 (6 bases). Germline V CDR1 and CDR2: KGHDR, SFDVKD. The CDR3 length is 17 residues. In DNA, the CDR3 is TGTACCACCAGTCCGCCTCGTGGTAGCGGCTACACAGATACGCAGTATTTT. This codes for CTTSPPRGSGYTDTQYF.

The gene calls are TRBV29-1 and TRBJ2-5, with 7 bases identical to TRBD1. CDR1 is SQVTM and CDR2 is ANQGSEA in the germline V gene. This CDR3 region has 15 residues. The V and J ends lost 2 bases and 4 bases, in that order; junction bases with no gene match: 10. CDR3 region: CSVEKGTVGRETQYF. The CDR3 DNA reads as TGCAGCGTTGAAAAGGGGACAGTGGGTCGAGAGACCCAGTACTTC.

The rearrangement uses TRBV5-1 and TRBJ2-2; TRBD2 matches at 9 bases. The CDR3 has 16 amino acids. CDR1 is SGHRS and CDR2 is YFSETQ in the germline V gene. The J segment lost 5 bases and the V segment lost 2 bases, leaving 7 bases of the junction unmatched. CDR3 loop: CASSFNLAGGTGELFF. DNA of the CDR3: TGCGCCAGCAGCTTCAACCTGGCGGGGGGGACCGGGGAGCTGTTTTTT.

The J gene is TRBJ1-4, the V gene TRBV3-1 (or the pseudogene TRBV3-2), with 7 bases aligning to TRBD1. The J segment lost 5 bases and the V segment lost 3 bases, leaving 6 bases of the junction unmatched. The CDR3 covers 15 residues. From germline, CDR1 is LGHDT and CDR2 YNNKEL (reference sequence). For the CDR3, the DNA is TGTGCCAGCAGCCACCACACAGGGGAAAATGAAAAACTGTTTTTT. It codes for CASSHHTGENEKLFF.

The CDR3 DNA follows: TGTGCCAGTAGTATCGCAGTTGCTCAGCCCCAGCATTTT. It codes for CASSIAVAQPQHF. V is TRBV19 and J is TRBJ1-5; D is uncertain. Per the germline V gene, CDR1 is LNHDA and CDR2 is SQIVND (reference sequence). The CDR3 loop spans 13 amino acids. With 3 bases removed from V and 6 bases from J, the gap between germline ends came to 9 bases.

The chain employs TRBV19 and TRBJ1-3; TRBD1 matches at 7 bases. The germline V gene encodes CDR1 LNHDA and CDR2 SQIVND (reference sequence). The CDR3 contains 16 residues. Written as DNA, the CDR3 is TGTGCACCCGTGACGCCTGACAGGGAGGATGGAAACACCATATATTTT. This codes for CAPVTPDREDGNTIYF.

In its sample, this clone was seen a few times. The V and J genes are TRBV5-6 and TRBJ2-7, with D uncertain. V lost 0 bases, J lost 0 bases, and 7 bases lay in between. CDR3 length: 14 residues. From germline, CDR1 is SGHDT and CDR2 YYEEEE. The DNA of the CDR3 is TGTGCCAGCAGCTTGGACTGGGGCTCCTACGAGCAGTACTTC. Protein sequence: CASSLDWGSYEQYF.